This is a list of T cell receptor beta chains from one sample in a study of shared clonotypes between healthy human individuals. TCRdb keeps only in-frame clones here, not all; method: immunoSEQ multiplex PCR. Here the sample spans approximately 1.5 million clones, approximately 98% being singletons. Sequencing input: naive CD4+ T cells sorted from blood. Receptors were obtained from a man aged 25 to 40 in good health. Both conserved end residues are part of each CDR3. Each record gives: J gene, D gene, clone size, V gene, CDR3 protein, CDR3 DNA. A D gene is named only where the DNA matches it firmly. A row's size may be missing; if present it is once, few, many or a size class.

TRBJ2-6	NA	NA	TRBV19	CASSSTDSGYPGANVLTF	TGTGCCAGTAGTAGTACCGACTCGGGGTACCCTGGGGCCAACGTCCTGACTTTC
TRBJ1-1	NA	NA	TRBV7-9	CASSFPNTEAFF	TGTGCCAGCAGCTTCCCGAACACTGAAGCTTTCTTT
TRBJ2-3	NA	NA	TRBV18	CASSPSYTEDTQYF	TGTGCCAGCTCACCATCCTATACCGAAGATACGCAGTATTTT
TRBJ1-4	TRBD1	NA	TRBV5-8	CASSLTGISEKLFF	TGTGCCAGCAGCCTGACAGGGATTAGTGAAAAACTGTTTTTT
TRBJ2-6	NA	once	TRBV9	CASRSGANVLTF	TGTGCCAGCAGGTCAGGGGCCAACGTCCTGACTTTC
TRBJ2-1	TRBD1	NA	TRBV5-4	CASSLGGRQGYNEQFF	TGTGCCAGCAGCTTGGGTGGGAGACAGGGGTACAATGAGCAGTTCTTC
TRBJ2-7	TRBD1	NA	TRBV7-9	CASSRWTGNDEQYF	TGTGCCAGCAGCAGATGGACAGGGAACGACGAGCAGTACTTC
TRBJ2-6	NA	NA	TRBV18	CASSPQGYGANVLTF	TGTGCCAGCTCACCACAGGGGTACGGGGCCAACGTCCTGACTTTC
TRBJ2-1	NA	NA	TRBV29-1	CSSKWGNEQFF	TGCAGCTCCAAATGGGGGAATGAGCAGTTCTTC
TRBJ2-1	NA	NA	TRBV5-8	CASSSRVYNEQFF	TGTGCCAGCAGCTCCCGGGTTTACAATGAGCAGTTCTTC
TRBJ2-1	NA	NA	TRBV6-5	CASSYPGVPNEQFF	TGTGCCAGCAGTTACCCTGGGGTTCCCAATGAGCAGTTCTTC
TRBJ2-7	NA	NA	TRBV9	CASSVVSRQSSYEQYF	TGTGCCAGCAGCGTAGTAAGTCGGCAGAGCTCCTACGAGCAGTACTTC
TRBJ2-5	TRBD2	NA	TRBV5-5	CASSSTSGHRGRETQYF	TGTGCCAGCAGCTCGACTAGCGGTCATAGAGGTCGGGAGACCCAGTACTTC
TRBJ2-5	NA	NA	TRBV5-1	CASSPGTTVQETQYF	TGCGCCAGCAGCCCGGGGACAACCGTTCAAGAGACCCAGTACTTC
TRBJ1-1	NA	NA	TRBV10-3	CAISESDGGSAAFF	TGTGCCATCAGTGAGTCTGATGGGGGGAGTGCGGCTTTCTTT
TRBJ2-3	NA	NA	TRBV9	CASSVDIATDTQYF	TGTGCCAGCAGCGTAGATATAGCAACAGATACGCAGTATTTT
TRBJ2-7	NA	NA	TRBV5-5	CASSLRGPTSYEQYF	TGTGCCAGCAGCTTGCGCGGGCCCACTTCCTACGAGCAGTACTTC
TRBJ2-2	NA	NA	TRBV11-2	CASSFTVGGFTGELFF	TGTGCCAGCAGCTTCACGGTTGGGGGTTTCACCGGGGAGCTGTTTTTT
TRBJ2-3	TRBD1	NA	TRBV2	CASSLPDRDTDTQYF	TGTGCCAGTTCGCTTCCGGACAGGGACACAGATACGCAGTATTTT
TRBJ1-4	NA	once	TRBV27	CASSLGGPPEKLFF	TGTGCCAGCAGTTTAGGGGGGCCCCCTGAAAAACTGTTTTTT
TRBJ1-2	TRBD1	NA	TRBV28	CASDQGAYYGYTF	TGTGCCAGCGACCAGGGGGCCTACTATGGCTACACCTTC
TRBJ2-7	NA	NA	TRBV21-1	CASSKGLGTSKYEQYF	TGTGCCAGCAGCAAAGGGCTCGGGACTAGCAAATACGAGCAGTACTTC
TRBJ2-7	NA	NA	TRBV6-1	CASSTSTGSSHEQYF	TGTGCCAGCAGCACGTCGACAGGTAGTTCCCACGAGCAGTACTTC
TRBJ2-2	TRBD2	NA	TRBV10-2	CAAVPWGEGTLMNTGELFF	TGCGCCGCCGTCCCCTGGGGGGAGGGCACCCTCATGAACACCGGGGAGCTGTTTTTT
TRBJ2-1	TRBD2	NA	TRBV9	CASSQTSGSYNEQFF	TGTGCCAGCAGCCAGACTAGCGGCTCCTACAATGAGCAGTTCTTC
TRBJ2-1	NA	NA	TRBV20-1	CSARWSNEQFF	TGCAGTGCTAGATGGAGCAATGAGCAGTTCTTC
TRBJ2-1	TRBD2	NA	TRBV5-1	CASSPGGPLQGQFF	TGCGCCAGCAGCCCGGGGGGGCCCCTCCAGGGGCAGTTCTTC
TRBJ2-7	TRBD1	NA	TRBV5-1	CASSLETGWSLEQYF	TGCGCCAGCAGCTTGGAGACAGGGTGGTCACTCGAGCAGTACTTC
TRBJ1-2	NA	NA	TRBV6-6	CASSTGRGGYTF	TGTGCCAGCAGCACAGGGAGAGGAGGCTACACCTTC
TRBJ1-2	TRBD1	NA	TRBV6-5	CASNGQGTDGYTF	TGTGCCAGCAACGGACAGGGCACGGATGGCTACACCTTC
TRBJ2-5	NA	NA	TRBV5-6	CASSWKGALSGQTQYF	TGTGCCAGCAGCTGGAAGGGGGCCCTGAGCGGGCAGACCCAGTACTTC
TRBJ2-7	TRBD1	NA	TRBV5-1	CASSQGQGEQYF	TGCGCCAGCAGCCAGGGACAGGGGGAGCAGTACTTC
TRBJ2-7	NA	NA	TRBV5-4	CASSLSGDHYEQYF	TGTGCCAGCAGCTTGTCGGGAGACCACTACGAGCAGTACTTC
TRBJ2-1	NA	NA	TRBV4-1	CASRLAPLAVSSYNEQFF	TGCGCCAGCAGACTCGCCCCTTTAGCGGTGAGCTCCTACAATGAGCAGTTCTTC
TRBJ2-7	TRBD2	NA	TRBV10-2	CASSDPGLAIGSQYF	TGCGCCAGCAGTGACCCCGGACTAGCTATAGGCAGCCAGTACTTC
TRBJ1-1	NA	NA	TRBV10-3	CAISADPLRANTEAFF	TGTGCCATCAGTGCCGACCCTTTGAGGGCGAACACTGAAGCTTTCTTT
TRBJ2-1	NA	NA	TRBV5-1	CASSEVLSNEQFF	TGCGCCAGCAGCGAAGTACTGAGCAATGAGCAGTTCTTC
TRBJ2-1	NA	NA	TRBV18	CASSPLLLGDEQFF	TGTGCCAGCTCCCCACTCTTATTGGGGGATGAGCAGTTCTTC
TRBJ2-7	NA	NA	TRBV5-1	CASSLLGGTPYEQYF	TGCGCCAGCAGCTTGCTCGGCGGAACTCCCTACGAGCAGTACTTC
TRBJ2-4	TRBD2	NA	TRBV5-1	CASSPGLAENIQYF	TGCGCCAGCAGCCCAGGACTAGCGGAAAACATTCAGTACTTC